The entry that follows covers one T cell receptor (beta chain) sequence. This record comes from a study of blood T cells in healthy people across ages. Turning to the study itself: Template-switching capture recovered about one barcoded beta molecule per two T cells.

Germline-derived CDR1 and CDR2 are LGHDT and YNNKEL (reference sequence). This CDR3 is built from 14 residues. V lost 1 base, J lost 6 bases, and 6 bases stayed unmatched. A second roughly 6 to 12 cycle PCR used barcoded and J-beta primers. One entry per CDR3 protein results from TCRdb running MiXCR on the 5' RACE reads. Here the sample spans more than 500,000 distinct CDR3 sequences, about 26% being singletons. These data were likewise used in another study, on T cells of mothers and their children. From that study: A few healthy Caucasian mothers gave samples, and so did their six children. Thymic selection shapes TCR recombination output in related pairs, and it does so similarly in unrelated pairs.

V usage is TRBV3-1 and J usage is TRBJ2-7; 7 bases line up with TRBD2. This receptor was taken from a boy younger than 10 in good health. The sample taken for sequencing was blood. In DNA form, the CDR3 reads TGTGCCAGCAGCCAAGGACTAGCAGTCGGCGAGCAGTACTTC. It specifies CASSQGLAVGEQYF.